This T cell receptor beta chain was retrieved from a study of identical twins. The CDR3 is 13 amino acids. Trimming removed 6 bases from V and 5 bases from J, with 13 bases in between. One entry per CDR3 protein, called by TCRdb with MiXCR from the 5' RACE reads. The sample carries about 730,000 distinct CDR3 sequences, approximately 21% recorded once. The same specimen was also included in a second study, on T cells expressing NK-cell markers.

The receptor was isolated from a woman in her late teens or twenties in good health. J is TRBJ1-2 and V is TRBV12-3 or TRBV12-4; D is unclear. Sequencing was performed on PBMCs. Written as DNA, the CDR3 is TGTGCCAGCAGCCCACGGCGGGCTTATGGCTACACCTTC. Translation: CASSPRRAYGYTF.